This record looks at one T cell receptor (beta chain) sequence and its context. These data originate in a study of blood T cell repertoires in COVID-19. Profiling relied on immunoSEQ multiplex PCR, and the TCRdb table lists in-frame clones only, not all of them. The sample gives fewer than 120,000 clones, around four fifths of which show up once; about 15% is in the top ten. The specimen was peripheral blood. This TCR came from a woman aged 60-75 years with acute or convalescent COVID-19.

CDR3 protein: CASSPRSPYEQFF. CDR3 coding DNA: TGTGCCAGCAGTCCCCGTAGTCCCTATGAGCAGTTCTTC. V usage is TRBV27 and J usage is TRBJ2-1; D unresolved. CDR3 length: 13 amino acids. In germline, CDR1 is MNHEY, CDR2 SMNVEV (reference sequence). Trimming removed 5 bases from V and 8 bases from J, with 13 bases in between.